A single sample gave rise to the 26 T cell receptor beta chains below, sequenced in a study of CD8+CD57+ T cells in acquired aplastic anemia. Profiling of TCR beta VDJ combinations and CDR3 sequences used genomic DNA as template. TCRdb called the reads again in MiXCR, with one record for every CDR3 protein. The table records under 350,000 distinct CDR3 sequences, around 60% of them present only once. Sequences were obtained from sorted CD4+, CD8+, or CD8+CD57+ T cells (not recorded which) from PBMCs. Receptors originate from a human donor with severe aplastic anemia or a healthy control (not recorded which).

This clonotype has ten or more counts. The chain couples TRBV28 to TRBJ1-3; D not resolved. Germline V lookup: CDR1 MDHEN, CDR2 SYDVKM. The length of the CDR3 is 12 residues. V was shortened by 2 bases and J by 4 bases, with 3 bases between the two germline ends. The CDR3 protein is CASSLEGNTIYF. CDR3 nucleotide sequence: TGTGCCAGCAGTTTAGAGGGAAACACCATATATTTT.

This clonotype came up many times. The chain is built from TRBV9 and TRBJ2-1; D possibly corresponds to TRBD2 (7 bases). The CDR3 loop spans 16 amino acids. V gave up 0 bases and J gave up 4 bases, with 14 bases separating them. Germline CDR1 is SGDLS and CDR2 is YYNGEE. The CDR3 DNA reads TGTGCCAGCAGCGTAGTAGGGGGGGTGGATTACAATGAGCAGTTCTTC. Its protein is CASSVVGGVDYNEQFF.

This clonotype was counted many times. The CDR3 coding sequence is TGTGCCAGCAGCTCGGGGGGACGTATGAATAATTCACCCCTCCACTTT. It yields the protein CASSSGGRMNNSPLHF. The V gene is TRBV7-2, the J gene TRBJ1-6, with D possibly being TRBD1 (5 bases). Deletions cut 4 bases from V and 5 bases from J, with 15 bases between. Germline V gene lookup returns CDR1 SGHTA and CDR2 FQGNSA. The length of the CDR3 is 16 residues.

About this clonotype: Because the CDR3's place on the DNA is in doubt, the DNA is left out and the CDR3 is given as listed by TCRdb. V and J are TRBV2 and TRBJ1-6; the table's D call, TRBD1, was not checked against the DNA. 12 amino acids form the CDR3, both terminal residues included. The germline V gene encodes CDR1 SNHLY and CDR2 FYNNEI. CDR3 sequence: CASSEFGQGNVF.

This clonotype was counted many times. V usage is TRBV6-1 and J usage is TRBJ1-1; D may be TRBD1 (6 bases). V gave up 6 bases and J gave up 1 base, with 15 bases separating them. The CDR3 totals 15 residues. Germline V CDR1 and CDR2: MNHNS, SASEGT. CDR3 bases: TGTGCCAGCAGCGGGGGCCCGTATTGGAACACTGAAGCTTTCTTT. It specifies CASSGGPYWNTEAFF.

Of note for this clonotype: The CDR3 ends on some other residue instead of the conserved phenylalanine or tryptophan, so this is likely a read error. It is unclear where the CDR3 begins or ends on the DNA, so no DNA is shown, and the CDR3 is as TCRdb lists it. The chain is built from TRBV20-1 and TRBJ1-6. Germline CDR1 reads DFQATT; CDR2 reads SNEGSKA (reference sequence). The CDR3 is 8 amino acids in total, end residues counted. This chain's CDR3 is CSARSVYS.

This clonotype appeared many times. The V call is TRBV4-1, the J call TRBJ2-1, with D tentatively TRBD1 (5 bases). This CDR3 comprises 16 residues. Germline V CDR1 and CDR2: MGHRA, YSYEKL. Trimming removed 0 bases from V and 2 bases from J, with 11 bases in between. The CDR3 region is CASSQDIREAYNEQFF. CDR3 in DNA: TGCGCCAGCAGCCAAGATATCAGGGAAGCCTACAATGAGCAGTTCTTC.

The CDR3 DNA reads TGTGCCAGCAGCTACGGAAAGGGCGGAGAGCAGTACTTC. As protein: CASSYGKGGEQYF. The rearrangement links TRBV7-9 to TRBJ2-7, with D unresolved. Germline CDR1 reads SEHNR; CDR2 reads FQNEAQ (reference sequence). CDR3 length: 13 residues. Trimming removed 4 bases at V and 7 bases at J, with 14 bases between.

This clonotype has at least ten counts. The J gene is TRBJ2-5, the V gene TRBV14, with 8 nucleotides matching TRBD2. Germline V lookup: CDR1 SGHDN, CDR2 FVKESK. This CDR3 has 16 residues. After removal of 1 base from V and 5 bases from J, the junction contained 9 bases not matched to a gene. In nucleotides, the CDR3 is TGTGCCAGCAGCCAAGTGGAACGGGGGGGCTGGGAGACCCAGTACTTC. This translates into CASSQVERGGWETQYF.

V usage is TRBV7-2 and J usage is TRBJ2-3, with D unresolved. CDR3 length equals 13 residues. V was trimmed by 1 base and J by 4 bases, leaving 6 bases between them. The germline V gene encodes CDR1 SGHTA and CDR2 FQGNSA. The CDR3 reads CASSLVRPDTQYF. DNA for the CDR3: TGTGCCAGCAGCTTAGTACGACCAGATACGCAGTATTTT.

The table lists this clonotype with a few counts. This chain links TRBV18 with TRBJ2-3; D gene unclear. Deletions cut 1 base from V and 1 base from J, with 3 bases between. The CDR3 spans 13 residues. Looked up from germline, CDR1 is KGHSH and CDR2 is LQKENI. The CDR3 region is CASSPLRTDTQYF. In DNA form, the CDR3 reads TGTGCCAGCTCACCACTCCGCACAGATACGCAGTATTTT.

This clonotype was counted many times. The J gene is TRBJ2-7, the V gene TRBV14; unclear D gene. Germline-derived CDR1 and CDR2 are SGHDN and FVKESK. The CDR3 loop spans 11 amino acids. V lost 4 bases to trimming and J lost 4 bases, with 5 bases between them. CDR3 region: CASSRSYEQYF. DNA for the CDR3: TGTGCCAGCAGCCGCTCGTACGAGCAGTACTTC.

The J gene is TRBJ1-1, the V gene TRBV12-3 or TRBV12-4; D is possibly TRBD1 (6 bases). Trimming pared 3 bases from V and 9 bases from J, leaving 17 bases between. CDR3 length: 14 amino acids. This CDR3 reads CASSLRGAASKAFF. CDR3 in DNA: TGTGCCAGCAGTTTGAGGGGGGCAGCATCAAAAGCTTTCTTT.

The V call is TRBV6-5, the J call TRBJ2-1; the D gene is possibly TRBD1 (5 bases). In germline, CDR1 is MNHEY, CDR2 SVGAGI. Trimming left V 4 bases short and J 8 bases short, with 15 bases between. The length of the CDR3 is 14 residues. CDR3 in amino acids: CASSLGQGRDEQFF. The CDR3 DNA follows: TGTGCCAGCAGTTTAGGGCAGGGAAGGGATGAGCAGTTCTTC.

This clonotype has ten or more counts. This sequence joins TRBV19 and TRBJ1-4; possibly TRBD1 for D (6 bases). This CDR3 has 14 residues. Trimming took off 9 bases at V and 8 bases at J, with 19 bases between the two ends. Germline values: CDR1 LNHDA, CDR2 SQIVND (reference sequence). CDR3: CASSLRARGEKLFF. CDR3 in DNA: TGTGCCAGCTCGCTGAGGGCGAGGGGGGAAAAACTGTTTTTT.

The chain uses TRBV7-2 and TRBJ2-7; TRBD2 agrees at 9 bases. The CDR3 loop spans 16 amino acids. The J segment lost 0 bases and the V segment lost 3 bases, leaving 6 bases of the junction unmatched. The germline CDR1 and CDR2 sequences are SGHTA and FQGNSA. The chain's CDR3 is CASSFTSGFSSYEQYF. The CDR3 DNA reads TGTGCCAGCAGCTTCACTAGCGGGTTCAGCTCCTACGAGCAGTACTTC.

This clonotype was detected a few times. The gene calls are TRBV19 and TRBJ2-4; the D gene is possibly TRBD1 (6 bases). V was cut by 7 bases and J by 0 bases, with 22 bases left in between. The CDR3 extends over 18 amino acids. Per germline, CDR1 LNHDA and CDR2 SQIVND (reference sequence). CDR3 in DNA: TGTGCCAGTACCAAAACTCCAGGGGCCCCATTAGCCAAAAACATTCAGTACTTC. This translates into CASTKTPGAPLAKNIQYF.

This clonotype was observed many times. The rearrangement links TRBV18 to TRBJ2-7, with 7 bases identical to TRBD1. The CDR3 consists of 15 residues. From germline, CDR1 is KGHSH and CDR2 LQKENI. V lost 3 bases, J lost 4 bases, and 9 bases stayed unmatched. The CDR3 region has the DNA TGTGCCAGCTCACCCGTCACAGGGGCATTGTACGAGCAGTACTTC. Amino acids: CASSPVTGALYEQYF.

This clonotype was seen more than once but under ten times. The gene calls are TRBV15 and TRBJ2-7; no clear D gene. CDR3 length equals 13 residues. Trimming removed 1 base at V and 3 bases at J, with 7 bases between. Germline CDR1 is LNHNV and CDR2 is YYDKDF (reference sequence). This chain's CDR3 is CATSRGTDYEQYF. In DNA, the CDR3 is TGTGCCACCAGCAGAGGAACAGACTACGAGCAGTACTTC. Based on the CDR3 plus reference TRBV15 and TRBJ2-7, the full variable domain is DAMVIQNPRYQVTQFGKPVTLSCSQTLNHNVMYWYQQKSSQAPKLLFHYYDKDFNNEADTPDNFQSRRPNTSFCFLDIRSPGLGDTAMYLCATSRGTDYEQYFGPGTRLTVT.

J is TRBJ1-5 and V is TRBV2; 8 bases align to TRBD1. With 6 bases clipped from V and 4 bases from J, the junction kept 5 bases outside the gene matches. There are 14 residues in the CDR3. CDR1 SNHLY and CDR2 FYNNEI come from the germline V gene. The CDR3 spells CASSQGARNQPQHF. The CDR3 DNA follows: TGTGCCAGCAGCCAGGGGGCGCGGAATCAGCCCCAGCATTTT. Complete variable domain (other parts from reference TRBV2 and TRBJ1-5): EPEVTQTPSHQVTQMGQEVILRCVPISNHLYFYWYRQILGQKVEFLVSFYNNEISEKSEIFDDQFSVERPDGSNFTLKIRSTKLEDSAMYFCASSQGARNQPQHFGDGTRLSIL.

As to this clonotype: One end of the junction is discordant with germline, which a read error may explain. The V gene is TRBV7-3, the J gene TRBJ2-5; D gene uncertain. This CDR3 is 16 amino acids long. CDR1 and CDR2 (germline): SGHTA, FQGTGA. In DNA form, the CDR3 reads TGCGCCAGCAGCCAAGCATTGGGCCCACGAAGGGAGACCCAGTACTTC. Translation: CASSQALGPRRETQYF.

The rearrangement uses TRBV9 and TRBJ1-1, with TRBD1 as a possible D gene (6 bases). The CDR3 is 14 amino acids. Trimming shortened V by 3 bases and J by 1 base, and 10 bases separated the two germline ends. Germline V gene sequence: CDR1 SGDLS, CDR2 YYNGEE. DNA for the CDR3: TGTGCCAGCAGCGAGATGGACAGGAACACTGAAGCTTTCTTT. Translation gives CASSEMDRNTEAFF.

The chain recombines TRBV2 with TRBJ2-1; 8 bases are a match to TRBD1. The CDR3 contains 14 residues. The junction had 12 bases not matched to a gene; V was cut back by 10 bases and J by 7 bases. Germline lookup yields CDR1 SNHLY and CDR2 FYNNEI. The CDR3 DNA reads TGTGCCACCGAGAGGGGACAGGTGGGGAATGAGCAGTTCTTC. Protein product: CATERGQVGNEQFF.

Remarks on this clonotype: This is likely a read error, given that the CDR3 carries no conserved phenylalanine or tryptophan at its end. V gene TRBV20-1 combines with J gene TRBJ2-3; D may be TRBD1 (6 bases). Trimming left V 1 base short and J 0 bases short, with 11 bases between. This CDR3 region has 15 residues. Germline V CDR1 and CDR2: DFQATT, SNEGSKA (reference sequence). The CDR3 sequence is CSARVEGVSTDTQYV. The CDR3 bases are TGCAGTGCTAGAGTAGAGGGGGTTAGCACAGATACGCAGTATGTT.

This clonotype appeared once. As the CDR3 is not closed by the conserved phenylalanine or tryptophan, this likely results from a read error. This chain joins TRBV7-3 and TRBJ2-7; 8 positions agree with TRBD2. The CDR3 covers 13 residues. The junction had 5 bases not matched to a gene; V was cut back by 3 bases and J by 7 bases. Germline V CDR1 and CDR2: SGHTA, FQGTGA. The DNA for the CDR3 is TGTGCCAGCAGCTTCGGGGGGGCTGGTGAGCAGTACCTC. This encodes CASSFGGAGEQYL.

This clonotype is a singleton in its sample. This chain joins TRBV7-2 and TRBJ1-5; D gene unclear. This CDR3 region has 12 residues. CDR1 and CDR2 from the germline V gene are SGHTA and FQGNSA. V shed 1 base and J shed 11 bases, with 9 bases lying between them. The CDR3 region has the DNA TGTGCCAGCAGCTTAGACCTGGTGGCCCAGCATTTT. Translating gives CASSLDLVAQHF. The entire variable domain, with the rest obtained from reference TRBV7-2 and TRBJ1-5, is as follows: GAGVSQSPSNKVTEKGKDVELRCDPISGHTALYWYRQSLGQGLEFLIYFQGNSAPDKSGLPSDRFSAERTGGSVSTLTIQRTQQEDSAVYLCASSLDLVAQHFGDGTRLSIL.